The clone carrying this T cell receptor (beta chain) turned up a few times. Unmatched junction bases numbered 7, after V lost 4 bases and J lost 5 bases. The CDR3 totals 15 residues. The V gene's germline CDR1 is SGHTA and CDR2 FQGTGA. This sample is drawn from a study of blood T cell repertoires in COVID-19. Clones were read by immunoSEQ multiplex PCR, and TCRdb kept only the in-frame ones, dropping some. This table holds more than 25,000 clones, 89% found once. The chain couples TRBV7-3 to TRBJ2-1; 8 bases match TRBD1. Sequenced: peripheral blood. The TCR was taken from a human donor in a cohort sampled during active COVID-19. The CDR3 sequence: CASSYGTGLNNEQFF. In DNA form, the CDR3 reads TGTGCCAGCAGCTACGGGACAGGCCTCAACAATGAGCAGTTCTTC.